This T cell receptor beta chain was retrieved from a study of OX40 agonist ivuxolimab in advanced cancers. Study-level background: At 0.01 to 10 mg/kg, ivuxolimab was administered intravenously to patients every 2 weeks. Three patients got partial responses; one had hepatocellular carcinoma and two had cutaneous melanoma. Overall study results and limits: CD8+ T cells averaged more expanded clones than CD4+. Within 6 weeks, CD4+ and CD8+ blood T cells expanded clonally at 0.1 to 3.0 mg/kg.

Germline V gives CDR1 SGHTA, CDR2 FQGNSA. V shed 2 bases and J shed 2 bases, with 7 bases lying between them. The CDR3 contains 14 residues. On this clone itself: Its specificity is unknown. Distinct nucleotide sequences in the sample also encode this CDR3.

Here immunoSEQ multiplex PCR was the method, and the copy in TCRdb shows in-frame clones only, minus some. Seen here are roughly 80,000 clones, 85% to 95% observed once, and the top ten hold 0.55% to 0.7%. The sequence came from an adult with an advanced solid tumor such as melanoma, head and neck, liver or kidney cancer. The specimen comprised CD4+ or CD8+ T cells sorted from blood, sampled in a trial of the OX40 agonist ivuxolimab. The genes are TRBV7-2 and TRBJ1-5; maybe TRBD1 (5 bases). The CDR3 DNA is TGTGCCAGCAGCTTAAGGGGTGGCAATCAGCCCCAGCATTTT. It yields the protein CASSLRGGNQPQHF.